These 15 T cell receptor beta chains came from one sample sequenced in a study of cytomegalovirus exposure and HLA in healthy donors. PCR involved 60 Vbeta and 13 Jbeta primers. Using immunoSEQ multiplex PCR, the repertoire was profiled, and TCRdb retains in-frame clones only, with some absent. In the table there are roughly 150,000 clones, more than 70% of which are singletons. The sample taken for sequencing was PBMCs. The receptors derive from a man in his thirties or forties in good health and CMV-seronegative.

The chain links TRBV6-5 to TRBJ1-5; D not certain. The CDR3 covers 14 residues. Between the trimmed V and J ends, which lost 0 bases and 7 bases, there was a span of 10 bases. Germline-derived CDR1 and CDR2 are MNHEY and SVGAGI. CDR3 loop: CASSYSVAGQPQHF. The CDR3 DNA reads as TGTGCCAGCAGTTACTCGGTCGCGGGGCAGCCCCAGCATTTT.

On this clone: A read error may produce the germline difference seen at one junction end. The chain uses TRBV7-9 and TRBJ2-7, with 9 bases aligning to TRBD2. The CDR3 is made up of 15 amino acids. CDR1 is SEHNR and CDR2 is FQNEAQ in the germline V gene (reference sequence). The CDR3 DNA reads TGTTCCAGCAGCTTAGTGGCTAGCGGGGCCTACGAGCAGTACTTC. Protein: CSSSLVASGAYEQYF.

This clone occurred a few times. The gene calls are TRBV5-1 and TRBJ2-7; D might be TRBD1 (5 bases). Germline CDR1 SGHRS, CDR2 YFSETQ. The CDR3 contains 15 residues. Trimming stripped 5 bases from V and 0 bases from J, with 15 bases between. The DNA of the CDR3 is TGCGCCAGCAGTCCCTTTCAGGGTCCCTCCTACGAGCAGTACTTC. It codes for CASSPFQGPSYEQYF.

This rearrangement joins TRBV4-2 to TRBJ1-2; 8 bases map to TRBD1. The V and J ends lost 1 base and 6 bases, in that order; junction bases with no gene match: 4. CDR1 and CDR2 (germline): LGHNA, YNFKEQ. This CDR3 contains 14 residues. CDR3 amino acids: CASSQGTGLNGYTF. In DNA, the CDR3 is TGTGCCAGCAGCCAAGGGACAGGGCTCAATGGCTACACCTTC.

The chain uses TRBV2 and TRBJ1-1, with 8 bases aligning to TRBD1. V lost 7 bases and J lost 0; bases outside the gene matches: 10. Germline loops: CDR1 SNHLY, CDR2 FYNNEI. This CDR3 has 16 residues. DNA of the CDR3: TGTGCCAGCAACCTCGGACAGGGAGTTATGAACACTGAAGCTTTCTTT. Translated, it gives CASNLGQGVMNTEAFF.

This clone is a singleton in its sample. The sample carries other DNA sequences with the same CDR3. The chain joins TRBV9 to TRBJ2-4; a possible D gene is TRBD2 (5 bases). Germline V gives CDR1 SGDLS, CDR2 YYNGEE. This CDR3 has 15 residues. V lost 0 bases and J 2 bases, leaving 9 bases between the germline ends. As DNA, the CDR3 is TGTGCCAGCAGCGTAGGGAGCGGTACCAAAAACATTCAGTACTTC. Translation: CASSVGSGTKNIQYF.

CDR3 sequence (DNA): TGTGCCAGCAGTCCCCGGACAGGGGGCGAAGGCCAGCCCCAGCATTTT. This sequence encodes CASSPRTGGEGQPQHF. The chain has TRBV28 and TRBJ1-5; 11 nucleotides line up with TRBD1. The CDR3 has 16 residues. Germline V gene lookup returns CDR1 MDHEN and CDR2 SYDVKM. V gave up 5 bases and J gave up 7 bases; unmatched junction bases: 10. The variable domain in full, completed from reference TRBV28 and TRBJ1-5, reads DVKVTQSSRYLVKRTGEKVFLECVQDMDHENMFWYRQDPGLGLRLIYFSYDVKMKEKGDIPEGYSVSREKKERFSLILESASTNQTSMYLCASSPRTGGEGQPQHFGDGTRLSIL.

The chain couples TRBV5-1 to TRBJ2-7; tentative D call: TRBD1 (5 bases). CDR1 is SGHRS, CDR2 YFSETQ, per germline. The ends were cut back, 3 bases at V and 0 bases at J, with 13 bases in the middle. This CDR3 has 15 amino acids. The DNA of the CDR3 is TGCGCCAGCAGCTCTACGGCAGGGTCCTCCTACGAGCAGTACTTC. This translates into CASSSTAGSSYEQYF.

The chain couples TRBV7-9 to TRBJ2-3; TRBD2 might be the D (6 bases). CDR1 is SEHNR, CDR2 FQNEAQ, per germline (reference sequence). The CDR3 runs 15 residues. V was pared by 5 bases and J by 0 bases, with 12 bases between. CDR3 residues: CASSLPGTSTDTQYF. CDR3 sequence (DNA): TGTGCCAGCAGCCTACCCGGGACTAGCACAGATACGCAGTATTTT.

The rearrangement joins TRBV4-1 to TRBJ2-1, with 9 bases matching TRBD1. V gave up 4 bases and J gave up 2 bases; unmatched junction bases: 9. The CDR3 totals 17 residues. Germline assignment: CDR1 MGHRA and CDR2 YSYEKL. CDR3 protein: CASSPGADRGAYNEQFF. The CDR3 DNA reads as TGCGCCAGCAGCCCCGGCGCTGACAGGGGGGCCTACAATGAGCAGTTCTTC.

This chain joins TRBV18 and TRBJ2-7, with 8 bases fitting TRBD1. J gave up 4 bases and V 5 bases, and 13 bases lay outside the gene matches. From germline, CDR1 is KGHSH and CDR2 LQKENI. This CDR3 has 16 residues. The DNA for the CDR3 is TGTGCCAGCTCATTTGGGGGCAGGGGGCCTGTATACGAGCAGTACTTC. It codes for CASSFGGRGPVYEQYF.

The chain recombines TRBV28 with TRBJ1-3; 7 bases map to TRBD1. CDR1 and CDR2 (germline): MDHEN, SYDVKM. This CDR3 contains 14 residues. With V trimmed by 5 bases and J by 3 bases, 4 bases remained unmatched. Here the CDR3 DNA reads TGTGCCAGCAGTGTCGACAGGGTTGGAAACACCATATATTTT. Translated: CASSVDRVGNTIYF.

CDR3 nucleotide sequence: TGTGCCAGCACCGACAGGGCGGGTGGCTACACCTTC. Its translation is CASTDRAGGYTF. The chain joins TRBV25-1 to TRBJ1-2; 7 bases fit TRBD1. This CDR3 has 12 residues. Trimming at V came to 7 bases and at J to 7 bases, leaving 6 bases not matched to a gene. Germline-derived CDR1 and CDR2 are MGHDK and SYGVNS.

The gene calls are TRBV6-5 and TRBJ1-2; a weak D match, TRBD1 (6 bases). Looked up from germline, CDR1 is MNHEY and CDR2 is SVGAGI. The V and J ends lost 6 bases and 8 bases respectively, with 19 bases between them. The CDR3 extends over 14 amino acids. Written as DNA, the CDR3 is TGTGCCAGCAGGATACTACCGGGACAAGCCGGCTACACCTTC. Its protein product is CASRILPGQAGYTF.

The rearrangement links TRBV10-3 to TRBJ2-1; D might be TRBD1 (6 bases). CDR1 ENHRY and CDR2 SYGVKD come from the germline V gene. CDR3 size: 16 residues. V lost 8 bases and J 3 bases, leaving 20 bases between the germline ends. CDR3 loop: CAISSPGHLNYNEQFF. For the CDR3, the DNA is TGTGCCATCTCTTCACCGGGACATCTAAACTACAATGAGCAGTTCTTC.